This T cell receptor beta chain emerged from a study of post-analysis software for immune sequencing data. Study background: Disease courses included relapsing-remitting, secondary progressive and progressive-relapsing multiple sclerosis.

This clonotype has just a few counts. No antigen is known for it. Every TCR beta cDNA library bore unique molecular identifiers. A population of about 0.95 to 10 million T cells gave rise to a few hundred thousand cDNA molecules. Using its own MiXCR run on the PCR reads, TCRdb lists one record per CDR3 protein. The data contain roughly 410,000 distinct CDR3 sequences, 30% to 45% of them singletons. Deletions cut 5 bases from V and 6 bases from J, with 17 bases between. The CDR3 consists of 15 residues. Germline lookup yields CDR1 MNHEY and CDR2 SMNVEV (reference sequence). The study's findings and limits: F measure clustering grouped samples strongly by preparation batch. Normalized Chao1 diversity was significantly reduced in patients versus controls. Compared with controls, patients had more of five or six TRBV segments, including TRBV5-6, TRBV5-1 and TRBV20-1.

This receptor was taken from a girl aged 5-17 years with multiple sclerosis. V and J are TRBV27 and TRBJ2-1, with D tentatively TRBD2 (6 bases). The sequenced sample consisted of blood. The CDR3 sequence is CASSQEGSIGNEQFF. In DNA, the CDR3 is TGTGCCAGCAGTCAGGAGGGGTCTATCGGCAATGAGCAGTTCTTC.